This T cell receptor (beta chain) was observed in a study of blood T cell repertoires in COVID-19 (dated by TCRdb to 2020 to 2021). At the level of the whole study: The collaborator samples originated in the United States, Italy and Spain and spanned the acute and convalescent phases of COVID-19. The material from the prospective study consisted of cDNA or gDNA derived from T cells, B-cell-depleted T cells, or PBMCs. Subjects who had been exposed to COVID-19, were actively infected with it, or had recovered from it provided the deeply sampled blood TCRbeta repertoires that made up the dataset. The repertoires were released in a freely available public database intended as a resource for research on the immune response to SARS-CoV-2. Samples came from the ongoing ImmuneRACE study (first 160 participants) plus 1,254 subjects from 6 global collaborators. A de-identified subject ID, COVID-19 status, age in years and sex were almost always included in the sample metadata. HLA class I and class II types, where available, came from metadata supplied by the sample provider rather than from assay-based typing. The research as a whole found: The quantity of clinical and demographic metadata differed by source and by participant and was supplied without curation.

On this clone itself: What this receptor recognizes is not known. Base qualities were left out, and no much larger clone turns up one base away.

At one collaborating source in Seattle, patients were enrolled during active infection and were followed longitudinally through the course of disease. Each collaborating institution followed its own protocols to collect whole blood in K2EDTA tubes. For TCRbeta analysis, collaborators shipped samples in one of three forms: frozen whole blood, isolated PBMCs, or DNA extracted from either of those sample types. TCRbeta CDR3 regions were amplified from genomic DNA using the immunoSEQ Assay, a bias-controlled multiplex PCR. The authors' pipeline ran thus. The number of nucleated cells in each sample was estimated by amplification of reference gene primers within the assay. To quantify the absolute abundance of each unique TCRbeta CDR3 rearrangement, sequence reads were collapsed and filtered. For each sample, productive Simpson clonality was calculated as the square root of Simpson's diversity index over productive rearrangements. TCRdb retrieved this table from immuneACCESS and kept in-frame rearrangements only. Not all clones are present; in checked studies, unresolved V genes account for under half, and no reason is known for the remainder. That table furnishes V, J and clone size, whereas the DNA furnished D and trimming. The sample table holds roughly 110,000 clones, of which about 82% were seen once. The top ten clonotypes cover 6.2% of the sample.

Sequences SGHTS (CDR1) and YDEGEE (CDR2) are obtained from the germline V gene. V is shortened by 0 bases, J by 7 bases, and the region joining them spans 10 bases. The CDR3 goes from the cysteine to the phenylalanine over 14 residues. Only CDR3 DNA is held: 42 bases, read in frame from base 1. Recombination connected TRBV5-8 to TRBJ1-4, with no reliable assignment of the D segment. The material sequenced was peripheral blood. The TCR sequence derives from an older man with COVID-19, enrolled during active disease. The nucleotides read TGTGCCAGCAGCTTGGGAGGAATCGGTGAAAAACTGTTTTTT. This translates into CASSLGGIGEKLFF.